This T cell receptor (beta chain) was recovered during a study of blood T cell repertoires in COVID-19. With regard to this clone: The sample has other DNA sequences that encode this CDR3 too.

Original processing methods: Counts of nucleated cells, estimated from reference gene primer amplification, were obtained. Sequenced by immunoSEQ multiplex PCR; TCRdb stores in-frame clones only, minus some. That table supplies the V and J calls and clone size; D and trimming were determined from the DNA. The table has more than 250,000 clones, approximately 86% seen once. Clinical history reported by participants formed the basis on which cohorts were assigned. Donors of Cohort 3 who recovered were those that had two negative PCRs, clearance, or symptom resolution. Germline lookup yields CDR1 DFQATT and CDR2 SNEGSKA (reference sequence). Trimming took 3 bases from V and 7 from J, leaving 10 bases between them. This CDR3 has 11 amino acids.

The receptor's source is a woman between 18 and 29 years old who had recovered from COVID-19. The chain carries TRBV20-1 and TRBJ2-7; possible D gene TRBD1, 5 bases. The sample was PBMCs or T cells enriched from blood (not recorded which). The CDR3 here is CSASRGWEQYF. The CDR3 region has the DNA TGCAGTGCTAGTAGGGGATGGGAGCAGTACTTC.